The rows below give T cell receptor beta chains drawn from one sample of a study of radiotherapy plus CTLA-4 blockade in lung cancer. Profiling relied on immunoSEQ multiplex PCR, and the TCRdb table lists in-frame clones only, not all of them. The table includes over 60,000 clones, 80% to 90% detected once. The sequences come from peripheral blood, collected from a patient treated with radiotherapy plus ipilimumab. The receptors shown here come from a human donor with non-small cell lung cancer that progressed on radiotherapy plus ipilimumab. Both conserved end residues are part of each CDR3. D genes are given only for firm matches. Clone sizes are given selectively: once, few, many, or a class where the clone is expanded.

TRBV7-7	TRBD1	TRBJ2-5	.	TGTGCTAGCAGCTTACAGGGGGCCGGGGAGACCCAGTACTTC	CASSLQGAGETQYF
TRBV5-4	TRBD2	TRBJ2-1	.	TGTGCCAGCAGCTTCGCTAGCGGGAGGATGCAGTTCTTC	CASSFASGRMQFF
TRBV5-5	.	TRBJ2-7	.	TGTGCCAGCAGCCTCGACATCTACGAGCAGTACTTC	CASSLDIYEQYF
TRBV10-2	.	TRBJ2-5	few	TGCGCCAGCAGTGATTTAGCGATACGGGGAGAGACCCAGTACTTC	CASSDLAIRGETQYF
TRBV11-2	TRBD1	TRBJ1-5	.	TGTGCCAGCAGCTGGGGACAGAGCAATCAGCCCCAGCATTTT	CASSWGQSNQPQHF
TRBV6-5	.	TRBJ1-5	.	TGTGCCAGCAGCCGGGGGGGGGTTAGGGCCCAGCATTTT	CASSRGGVRAQHF
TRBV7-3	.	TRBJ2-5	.	TGTGCCAGCAACCAACTGGGGCTAGCGATCAGAGAGACCCAGTACTTC	CASNQLGLAIRETQYF
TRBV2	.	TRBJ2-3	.	TGTGCCAGCGCTCGACATACTGGCACAGATACGCAGTATTTT	CASARHTGTDTQYF
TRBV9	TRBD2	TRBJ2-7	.	TGTGCCAGCAGCGTAGGGGGCGGGAGTGGCTACGAGCAGTACTTC	CASSVGGGSGYEQYF
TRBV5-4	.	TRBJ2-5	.	TGTGCCAGCAGCTTGGGGGGGCTGGGGAAAGAGACCCAGTACTTC	CASSLGGLGKETQYF
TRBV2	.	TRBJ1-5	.	TGTGCCAGCTGGGCAGGGGAAAGCAATCAGCCCCAGCATTTT	CASWAGESNQPQHF
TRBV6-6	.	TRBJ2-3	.	TGTGCCAGCACCCCTAGCGGCACAGATACGCAGTATTTT	CASTPSGTDTQYF
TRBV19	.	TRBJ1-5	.	TGTGCCAGTAGTTCCACACCGGGACACCCTAATCAGCCCCAGCATTTT	CASSSTPGHPNQPQHF
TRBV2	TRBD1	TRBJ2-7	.	TGTGCCAGCAGGCCGACAGGGGACTACGAGCAGTACTTC	CASRPTGDYEQYF
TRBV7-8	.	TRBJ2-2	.	TGTGCCAGCCAAGGTCAGGGCTACAACACCGGGGAGCTGTTTTTT	CASQGQGYNTGELFF
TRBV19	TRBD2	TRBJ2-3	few	TGTGCCAGTCGCGCTACGGGGGGAACAGATACGCAGTATTTT	CASRATGGTDTQYF
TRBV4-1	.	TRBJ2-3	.	TGCGCCAGCAGCCAACGAAGTGACACAGATACGCAGTATTTT	CASSQRSDTDTQYF
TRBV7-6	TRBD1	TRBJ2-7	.	TGTGCCAGCAGCTTAGGGACAGGGGGCTCCTACGAGCAGTACTTC	CASSLGTGGSYEQYF
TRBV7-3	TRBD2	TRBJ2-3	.	TGTGCCAGCAGCCCCGGGACTAGCGGCACAGATACGCAGTATTTT	CASSPGTSGTDTQYF
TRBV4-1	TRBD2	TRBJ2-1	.	TGCGCCAGCAGCCAAGATCCAGCGGGATTGGGGAATGAGCAGTTCTTC	CASSQDPAGLGNEQFF
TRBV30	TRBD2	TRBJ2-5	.	TGTGCCTGGATCGGGGGGAGTTCTCAAGAGACCCAGTACTTC	CAWIGGSSQETQYF
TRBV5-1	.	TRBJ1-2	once	TGCGCCAGCAGCTTGAATTCCGGACCTAACTATGGCTACACCTTC	CASSLNSGPNYGYTF
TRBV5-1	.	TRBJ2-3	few	TGCGCCAGCAGCTTAAACGGGAGAGCTAGCACAGATACGCAGTATTTT	CASSLNGRASTDTQYF
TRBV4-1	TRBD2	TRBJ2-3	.	TGCGCCAGCAGCCAAGGATTAGCGGGAGGTACAGATACGCAGTATTTT	CASSQGLAGGTDTQYF
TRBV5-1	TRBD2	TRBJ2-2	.	TGCGCCAGCAGCCGACTAGCGGCGAACACCGGGGAGCTGTTTTTT	CASSRLAANTGELFF
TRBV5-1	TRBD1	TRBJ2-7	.	TGCGCCAGCAGCACGGGGACAGGGGGAGAAGAGCAGTACTTC	CASSTGTGGEEQYF
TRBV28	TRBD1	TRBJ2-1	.	TGTGCCAGCAGCGACAGGGTTTCCTACAATGAGCAGTTCTTC	CASSDRVSYNEQFF
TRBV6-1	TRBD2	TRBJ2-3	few	TGTGCCAGCAGTGAACCTAGCGGGCTCACAGATACGCAGTATTTT	CASSEPSGLTDTQYF
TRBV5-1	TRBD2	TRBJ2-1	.	TGCGCCAGCAGCCTCACCGGGACTACCTCCTACAATGAGCAGTTCTTC	CASSLTGTTSYNEQFF
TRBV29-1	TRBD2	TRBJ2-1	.	TGCAGCGTGGGAGGGGGACTAGCGGACAATGAGCAGTTCTTC	CSVGGGLADNEQFF
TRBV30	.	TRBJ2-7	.	TGTGCCTGGAGTGTACGTTGGGACGAGCAGTACTTC	CAWSVRWDEQYF
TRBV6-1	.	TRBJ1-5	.	TGTGCCAGTGGGGGCAGGGGCAATCAGCCCCAGCATTTT	CASGGRGNQPQHF
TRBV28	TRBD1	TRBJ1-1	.	TGTGCCAGCAGAACAGGGGGCGTTTGGAGCACTGAAGCTTTCTTT	CASRTGGVWSTEAFF
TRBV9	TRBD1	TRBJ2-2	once	TGTGCCAGCAGAGACAGGGGGACCGGGGAGCTGTTTTTT	CASRDRGTGELFF
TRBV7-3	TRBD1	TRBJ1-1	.	TGTGCCAGCAGCGTCGGACAGGGGTACACTGAAGCTTTCTTT	CASSVGQGYTEAFF
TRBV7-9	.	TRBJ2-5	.	TGTGCCAGCAGCCCAGGGTCGGCATTCCAAGAGACCCAGTACTTC	CASSPGSAFQETQYF